The T cell receptor beta chain under discussion was sequenced for a study of T-cell memory formation after mild COVID-19. Study-wide findings and caveats: Contracting CD4+ clones lay largely in CM and EM, with CD8+ ones residing in EMRA. A second wave expanding day 15 to 37 was CD4+-biased; contracting clones were balanced. The finding that pre-infection memory included some responding clones suggested that cross-reactive memory joined.

This clonotype has only a few counts. Its antigen is not known. TCRdb called the 5' RACE reads again in MiXCR, with one record for every CDR3 protein. Seen here are approximately 170,000 distinct CDR3 sequences, 13% observed once, and the top ten hold approximately 3.3%. Trimming cost V 7 bases and J 2 bases; bases outside gene matches: 7. The CDR3 length is 14 residues. Germline V gives CDR1 SGHTA, CDR2 FQGNSA. The source material was PBMCs or a T cell subset sorted from them (not recorded which). The TCR comes from a young man who had mild COVID-19 (a few samples of this study predate the infection). Cell type and time point are not known. The chain has TRBV7-2 and TRBJ1-2; 7 bases are shared with TRBD1. The CDR3 protein is CASTPGGNNYGYTF. Here the CDR3 DNA reads TGTGCCAGCACCCCAGGGGGGAACAACTATGGCTACACCTTC. Filled out from reference TRBV7-2 and TRBJ1-2, the complete variable domain reads GAGVSQSPSNKVTEKGKDVELRCDPISGHTALYWYRQSLGQGLEFLIYFQGNSAPDKSGLPSDRFSAERTGGSVSTLTIQRTQQEDSAVYLCASTPGGNNYGYTFGSGTRLTVV.